This TCR beta chain came from a study of blood T cell repertoires in COVID-19. The table came from immunoSEQ multiplex PCR; TCRdb's copy has only in-frame clones and leaves some out. The table has nearly 65,000 clones, under 90% seen once. Germline V gene sequence: CDR1 SGHRS, CDR2 YFSETQ. The CDR3 has 15 amino acids. Trimming stripped 3 bases from V and 4 bases from J, with 17 bases between. The specimen was peripheral blood. The rearrangement uses TRBV5-1 and TRBJ2-7, with no clear D. The source of this sequence is a human donor in a cohort sampled during active COVID-19. The CDR3 sequence: CASSSGQTFAYEQYF. For the CDR3, the DNA is TGCGCCAGCAGCTCGGGTCAGACCTTTGCTTACGAGCAGTACTTC.